The entry below describes one TCR beta chain. The germline gives CDR1 SNHLY, CDR2 FYNNEI. V was shortened by 8 bases and J by 0 bases, with 13 bases between the two germline ends. This CDR3 region has 14 residues. The record originates from a study of control samples from healthy donors and cancer patients. This table comes from immunoSEQ multiplex PCR, and its TCRdb copy is limited to in-frame clones, with some not included. The sample lists approximately 69,000 clones, more than 70% occurring once. The clonotype comes from a man aged 55-75 years with colorectal cancer. The genes are TRBV2 and TRBJ2-5; either TRBD1 or TRBD2 may supply D (6 bases each). Specimen: PBMCs. The CDR3 sequence: CASGVGGNQETQYF. The CDR3 DNA reads as TGTGCCAGCGGTGTAGGGGGGAACCAAGAGACCCAGTACTTC.